A single sample is the source of the 32 T cell receptor beta chains below, sequenced in a study of CD8 T cells in Susac syndrome. The authors reverse transcribed roughly 0.5 to 1 ug RNA with random hexamers. TCRdb passed the immunoSEQ multiplex PCR reads through MiXCR, listing each CDR3 protein once. The table lists more than 55,000 distinct CDR3 sequences, around 96% of them singletons. The sequenced material came from CD4+ T cells from PBMCs. Every receptor here comes from a human donor with multiple sclerosis.

V usage is TRBV11-2 and J usage is TRBJ2-3; tentatively, D is TRBD1 (5 bases). The CDR3 is 14 residues long. CDR1 and CDR2 from the germline V gene are SGHAT and FQNNGV. V lost 5 bases to trimming and J lost 1 base, with 10 bases between them. The CDR3 bases are TGTGCCAGCAGCAGCAGACAGCGCACAGATACGCAGTATTTT. Translating it yields CASSSRQRTDTQYF.

The chain couples TRBV11-3 to TRBJ2-1; 9 nucleotides agree with TRBD2. Germline V gene data show CDR1 as SGHNT and CDR2 as YENEEA. V gave up 2 bases and J gave up 8 bases; unmatched junction bases: 7. The CDR3 has 15 residues. CDR3 region: CASSLTAGTSHEQFF. The DNA of the CDR3 is TGTGCCAGCAGCTTAACAGCCGGGACTAGCCATGAGCAGTTCTTC. Full variable domain (rest looked up from reference TRBV11-3 and TRBJ2-1): EAGVVQSPRYKIIEKKQPVAFWCNPISGHNTLYWYLQNLGQGPELLIRYENEEAVDDSQLPKDRFSAERLKGVDSTLKIQPAELGDSAVYLCASSLTAGTSHEQFFGPGTRLTVL.

The rearrangement joins TRBV28 to TRBJ2-7; possible D gene TRBD1, 5 bases. Germline lookup yields CDR1 MDHEN and CDR2 SYDVKM. V was pared by 2 bases and J by 7 bases, with 9 bases between. The CDR3 contains 12 residues. The CDR3 DNA follows: TGTGCCAGCAGTTTACTCAGGGCTGAGCAGTACTTC. This translates into CASSLLRAEQYF.

The V and J genes are TRBV7-2 and TRBJ2-7, with 9 bases that match TRBD1. Per the germline V gene, CDR1 is SGHTA and CDR2 is FQGNSA. CDR3 length: 14 amino acids. Unmatched junction bases numbered 4, after V lost 4 bases and J lost 3 bases. The CDR3 spells CASSWGDRVYEQYF. The DNA for the CDR3 is TGTGCCAGCAGCTGGGGGGACAGGGTCTACGAGCAGTACTTC.

The CDR3 protein is CASSQVGQPSYEQYF. The CDR3 DNA reads as TGTGCCAGCAGCCAAGTCGGACAGCCTTCCTACGAGCAGTACTTC. The V gene is TRBV3-1, the J gene TRBJ2-7; tentative D call: TRBD1 (6 bases). Trimming removed 1 base at V and 1 base at J, with 11 bases between. The CDR3 has 15 residues. Germline values: CDR1 LGHDT, CDR2 YNNKEL (reference sequence).

This rearrangement joins TRBV7-2 to TRBJ2-3; D may be TRBD1 or TRBD2 (6 bases each). The germline V gene has CDR1 SGHTA and CDR2 FQGNSA. The CDR3 is 13 amino acids. V lost 6 bases, J lost 12 bases, and 19 bases lay in between. In nucleotides, the CDR3 is TGTGCCAGCAGTAGGGGGTTTGGGGGACTTCAGTATTTT. Its protein is CASSRGFGGLQYF.

DNA of the CDR3: TGTGCCAGCACGCGGGCAGGCGTCGAAAAACTGTTTTTT. Protein: CASTRAGVEKLFF. This chain connects TRBV7-9 to TRBJ1-4; no clear D gene. CDR1 and CDR2 (germline): SEHNR, FQNEAQ (reference sequence). This CDR3 spans 13 amino acids. V lost 7 bases to trimming and J lost 8 bases, with 14 bases between them.

The genes are TRBV29-1 and TRBJ1-1; possibly TRBD1 for D (6 bases). The germline V and J ends were trimmed by 6 bases and 3 bases, with 14 bases remaining between them. Germline CDR1 reads SQVTM; CDR2 reads ANQGSEA. The CDR3 is 13 amino acids. Here the CDR3 reads CSVASTGYTEAFF. The CDR3 DNA follows: TGCAGCGTCGCCTCAACAGGGTACACTGAAGCTTTCTTT. Combining the CDR3 with reference TRBV29-1 and TRBJ1-1 gives the whole variable domain SAVISQKPSRDICQRGTSLTIQCQVDSQVTMMFWYRQQPGQSLTLIATANQGSEATYESGFVIDKFPISRPNLTFSTLTVSNMSPEDSSIYLCSVASTGYTEAFFGQGTRLTVV.

The chain has TRBV2 and TRBJ1-4; 7 positions agree with TRBD1. Germline CDR1 SNHLY, CDR2 FYNNEI. CDR3 length: 12 amino acids. V shed 5 bases and J 10 bases; nucleotides not matched to a gene: 4. CDR3 residues: CASSQGGGKLFF. CDR3 bases: TGTGCCAGCAGTCAAGGGGGCGGAAAACTGTTTTTT.

This rearrangement joins TRBV29-1 to TRBJ2-3; 7 positions match TRBD1. CDR3 size: 14 residues. The V gene's germline CDR1 is SQVTM and CDR2 ANQGSEA. The ends lost 7 bases at V and 0 bases at J; junction bases unmatched: 7. The CDR3 DNA reads TGCAGCGCAACAGGGGTCACCAGCACAGATACGCAGTATTTT. This codes for CSATGVTSTDTQYF.

The rearrangement uses TRBV2 and TRBJ1-2; D gene ambiguous. CDR1 is SNHLY and CDR2 is FYNNEI in the germline V gene. This CDR3 has 13 residues. Trimming took off 4 bases at V and 7 bases at J, with 13 bases between the two ends. The CDR3 loop is CASSGGLLGGYTF. CDR3 sequence (DNA): TGTGCCAGCAGTGGTGGGCTTTTGGGTGGCTACACCTTC.

The chain couples TRBV20-1 to TRBJ2-1; 9 bases are shared with TRBD2. Germline assignment: CDR1 DFQATT and CDR2 SNEGSKA (reference sequence). The length of the CDR3 is 14 residues. J gave up 5 bases and V 2 bases, and 4 bases lay outside the gene matches. CDR3 sequence (DNA): TGCAGTGCTAGACATAGCGGGGGAAACAATGAGCAGTTCTTC. This translates into CSARHSGGNNEQFF.

The V gene is TRBV2, the J gene TRBJ1-4; D gene unclear. Per the germline V gene, CDR1 is SNHLY and CDR2 is FYNNEI. Trimming cost V 2 bases and J 9 bases, with 1 base left between them. This CDR3 comprises 10 residues. CDR3 sequence reads: CASSEQKLFF. The CDR3, as DNA: TGTGCCAGCAGTGAACAAAAACTGTTTTTT.

V is TRBV6-5 and J is TRBJ1-3; TRBD1 aligns across 9 bases. From germline, CDR1 is MNHEY and CDR2 SVGAGI. V shed 6 bases, J shed 8 bases, and the junction held 5 bases outside the gene matches. This CDR3 region has 13 residues. The CDR3 sequence is CASSRDRADTIYF. CDR3 DNA: TGTGCCAGCAGCCGGGACAGGGCGGACACCATATATTTT.

This chain uses TRBV7-2 with TRBJ2-7; D may be TRBD1 or TRBD2 (5 bases each). CDR1 SGHTA and CDR2 FQGNSA come from the germline V gene. V was clipped by 5 bases and J by 2 bases, with 10 bases between them. The CDR3 contains 13 residues. The CDR3 protein is CASSRDPTYEQYF. CDR3 sequence (DNA): TGTGCCAGCAGCCGGGACCCAACCTACGAGCAGTACTTC.

This rearrangement joins TRBV7-2 to TRBJ2-3; D not certain. V was clipped by 4 bases and J by 4 bases, with 18 bases between them. This CDR3 comprises 16 residues. Germline loops: CDR1 SGHTA, CDR2 FQGNSA. The CDR3 region is CASSSLRPGLPDTQYF. CDR3 DNA: TGTGCCAGCAGCTCCCTGCGGCCGGGCCTCCCAGATACGCAGTATTTT.

In its sample, this clonotype was seen once. This sequence joins TRBV2 and TRBJ1-5; perhaps TRBD1 as D (6 bases). Germline V gene sequence: CDR1 SNHLY, CDR2 FYNNEI. The CDR3 length is 14 residues. Deletions cut 8 bases from V and 2 bases from J, with 13 bases between. The CDR3 protein is CASRETGRNQPQHF. The CDR3 DNA sequence: TGTGCCAGCCGGGAGACAGGCCGCAATCAGCCCCAGCATTTT.

As DNA, the CDR3 is TGCGCCAGCGGATTGGACGGGGCCTACGAGCAGTACTTC. Translating gives CASGLDGAYEQYF. The V call is TRBV5-1, the J call TRBJ2-7, with D tentatively TRBD2 (5 bases). Trimming stripped 7 bases from V and 2 bases from J, with 13 bases between. The CDR3 has 13 residues. Germline V gene lookup returns CDR1 SGHRS and CDR2 YFSETQ.

This chain links TRBV7-9 with TRBJ2-3; D perhaps matches TRBD2 (6 bases). The germline gives CDR1 SEHNR, CDR2 FQNEAQ (reference sequence). The CDR3 loop spans 13 amino acids. Trimming cost V 3 bases and J 12 bases, with 16 bases left between them. The CDR3 bases are TGTGCCAGCAGCTTTGGAGGGGCCCACTTCCAGTATTTT. Translating it yields CASSFGGAHFQYF. Variable domain in full (rest from reference TRBV7-9 and TRBJ2-3): DTGVSQNPRHKITKRGQNVTFRCDPISEHNRLYWYRQTLGQGPEFLTYFQNEAQLEKSRLLSDRFSAERPKGSFSTLEIQRTEQGDSAMYLCASSFGGAHFQYFGPGTRLTVL.

The chain joins TRBV3-1 to TRBJ2-7; 8 nucleotides match TRBD1. The CDR3 contains 14 residues. Trimming took 5 bases from V and 2 from J; bases not matched to a gene: 5. Per germline, CDR1 LGHDT and CDR2 YNNKEL (reference sequence). CDR3 sequence: CASSKQGVAYEQYF. CDR3 bases: TGTGCCAGCAGCAAACAGGGGGTGGCCTACGAGCAGTACTTC.

The chain carries TRBV6-5 and TRBJ1-2, with 7 bases that match TRBD1. The CDR3 is 14 residues long. V lost 6 bases, J lost 5 bases, and 9 bases stayed unmatched. The germline CDR1 and CDR2 sequences are MNHEY and SVGAGI. CDR3 sequence reads: CASSPDRDLYGYTF. The CDR3 nucleotides are TGTGCCAGCAGCCCCGACAGGGACCTTTATGGCTACACCTTC.

DNA of the CDR3: TGCAGTGCTAGAGATCTGCGTGCTGGGGCCAACGTCCTGACTTTC. Translating it yields CSARDLRAGANVLTF. The J gene is TRBJ2-6, the V gene TRBV20-1; D not certain. V dropped 0 bases and J dropped 2 bases, with 8 bases sitting between them. Germline V gene sequence: CDR1 DFQATT, CDR2 SNEGSKA (reference sequence). The CDR3 runs to 15 residues.

The V call is TRBV6-5, the J call TRBJ1-1; unclear D gene. CDR3 length: 13 residues. The V and J ends lost 6 bases and 1 base respectively, with 9 bases between them. Germline CDR1 is MNHEY and CDR2 is SVGAGI. CDR3 sequence: CASRREGNTEAFF. CDR3 nucleotide sequence: TGTGCCAGCAGGAGGGAGGGGAACACTGAAGCTTTCTTT.

The CDR3 is CASSGQGRDNQPQHF. The DNA for the CDR3 is TGTGCCAGCAGCGGACAGGGGAGGGACAATCAGCCCCAGCATTTT. The chain combines TRBV2 with TRBJ1-5; TRBD1 matches 9 bases. The ends lost 6 bases at V and 3 bases at J; junction bases unmatched: 6. This CDR3 spans 15 amino acids. Germline-derived CDR1 and CDR2 are SNHLY and FYNNEI.

V and J are TRBV27 and TRBJ2-3; no clear D gene. The CDR3 totals 18 residues. From germline, CDR1 is MNHEY and CDR2 SMNVEV (reference sequence). The ends were cut back, 0 bases at V and 2 bases at J, with 18 bases in the middle. Here the CDR3 DNA reads TGTGCCAGCAGTTTATCGTGGCGCGGACGCATTTTCACAGATACGCAGTATTTT. This codes for CASSLSWRGRIFTDTQYF.

V and J are TRBV3-1 and TRBJ2-3; 8 bases match TRBD2. The CDR3 loop spans 17 amino acids. From germline, CDR1 is LGHDT and CDR2 YNNKEL (reference sequence). J gave up 2 bases and V 0 bases, and 7 bases lay outside the gene matches. The CDR3 region is CASSQDQKRGTTDTQYF. The CDR3 nucleotides are TGTGCCAGCAGCCAAGATCAGAAGCGGGGGACCACAGATACGCAGTATTTT.

The chain has TRBV15 and TRBJ1-6; D might be TRBD1 (5 bases). Trimming removed 5 bases at V and 2 bases at J, with 13 bases between. CDR3 length: 16 amino acids. The germline CDR1 and CDR2 sequences are LNHNV and YYDKDF (reference sequence). The CDR3 region is CATSPGQGTYNSPLHF. The DNA for the CDR3 is TGTGCCACCAGCCCGGGCCAGGGAACCTATAATTCACCCCTCCACTTT.

The chain uses TRBV12-3 or TRBV12-4 and TRBJ2-1; 8 bases line up with TRBD1. There are 12 residues in the CDR3. With V trimmed by 5 bases and J by 10 bases, 4 bases remained unmatched. The CDR3 loop is CASSSRTGEQFF. DNA of the CDR3: TGTGCCAGCAGTAGTAGGACAGGGGAGCAGTTCTTC.

This chain connects TRBV5-4 to TRBJ2-7; TRBD2 matches at 7 bases. J was trimmed by 3 bases and V by 4 bases; bases with no gene match: 7. CDR3 size: 14 residues. From germline, CDR1 is SGHNT and CDR2 YYREEE (reference sequence). The CDR3 loop is CASSPRPGGYEQYF. For the CDR3, the DNA is TGTGCCAGCAGCCCTAGGCCGGGGGGCTACGAGCAGTACTTC.

The chain employs TRBV5-1 and TRBJ1-1; possible D gene TRBD1, 6 bases. The germline V gene encodes CDR1 SGHRS and CDR2 YFSETQ. The V end lost 1 base, the J end lost 1 base, and 11 bases lay between the germline ends. CDR3 length equals 15 residues. CDR3 DNA: TGCGCCAGCAGCTTGCGGACAGAGGGGAACACTGAAGCTTTCTTT. Amino acids: CASSLRTEGNTEAFF.

The genes are TRBV27 and TRBJ2-6, with D maybe TRBD2 (6 bases). This CDR3 has 17 amino acids. Germline V lookup: CDR1 MNHEY, CDR2 SMNVEV (reference sequence). The V end lost 6 bases, the J end lost 0 bases, and 15 bases lay between the germline ends. CDR3 region: CASRPRSGGSGANVLTF. The CDR3 DNA follows: TGTGCCAGCAGGCCACGGTCCGGGGGCTCTGGGGCCAACGTCCTGACTTTC.

The V call is TRBV12-3 or TRBV12-4, the J call TRBJ1-5; possible D gene TRBD1, 5 bases. This CDR3 is built from 14 residues. V was pared by 6 bases and J by 3 bases, with 12 bases between. The chain's CDR3 is CASSTGALNQPQHF. The DNA of the CDR3 is TGTGCCAGCAGCACCGGGGCCCTCAATCAGCCCCAGCATTTT.